Shown below are 10 T cell receptor beta chains from a single sample sequenced in a study of spatial heterogeneity in lung cancer. The sample's time point: sample taken at primary tumor resection. Sequencing covered unsorted whole RNA taken from tumor, nontumor lung or frozen PBMC. MiXCR, run by TCRdb on the 5' RACE reads, gives a single entry per CDR3 protein. This table has some 28,000 distinct CDR3 sequences, around 8.4% appearing once. The specimen was PBMCs, collected at surgery. The source of these receptors is a female donor with early-stage non-small cell lung cancer.

This clonotype was counted a few times. The chain has TRBV28 and TRBJ1-5, with unresolved D. The CDR3 loop spans 12 amino acids. V was cut by 6 bases and J by 7 bases, with 10 bases left in between. Per the germline V gene, CDR1 is MDHEN and CDR2 is SYDVKM. The CDR3 region has the DNA TGTGCCAGCAGCCGGACCCTACAGCCCCAGCATTTT. Translating it yields CASSRTLQPQHF.

This clonotype has at least ten counts. For the CDR3, the DNA is TGCGCCAGCAGCTTGGGGCTAGCGGGAGAAGGCTACGAGCAGTACTTC. Its translation: CASSLGLAGEGYEQYF. V and J are TRBV5-1 and TRBJ2-7; 10 nucleotides match TRBD2. The CDR3 is 16 residues long. Trimming cost V 0 bases and J 3 bases; bases outside gene matches: 6. Germline CDR1 is SGHRS and CDR2 is YFSETQ.

The rearrangement uses TRBV12-3 or TRBV12-4 and TRBJ1-4; 8 bases align to TRBD1. The length of the CDR3 is 15 residues. Losses at the gene ends were 3 bases for V and 8 bases for J; bases not matched to a gene: 8. CDR3 DNA: TGTGCCAGCAGTTTCCTACAGGGGGGGCCAGAAAAACTGTTTTTT. Translation gives CASSFLQGGPEKLFF.

This clonotype was observed many times. The chain uses TRBV29-1 and TRBJ2-1, with a tentative D call TRBD2 (6 bases). V was clipped by 7 bases and J by 9 bases, with 16 bases between them. Per germline, CDR1 SQVTM and CDR2 ANQGSEA. The CDR3 is 12 amino acids. Here the CDR3 DNA reads TGCAGCGCGGGAGAGGGCTTGATTGAGCAGTTCTTC. Encoded protein: CSAGEGLIEQFF.

The V gene is TRBV14, the J gene TRBJ2-1, with 10 bases lining up with TRBD2. The germline V gene encodes CDR1 SGHDN and CDR2 FVKESK. The V segment lost 0 bases and the J segment 4 bases; nucleotides outside the gene matches: 21. This CDR3 spans 22 amino acids. As DNA, the CDR3 is TGTGCCAGCAGCCAAGATGGGTTCCTAGCGGGAGCACGGGGAGTATGGTACAATGAGCAGTTCTTC. It codes for CASSQDGFLAGARGVWYNEQFF.

The chain combines TRBV20-1 with TRBJ2-1; either TRBD1 or TRBD2 may fit D (5 bases each). The CDR3 covers 15 residues. The V gene's germline CDR1 is DFQATT and CDR2 SNEGSKA (reference sequence). V was pared by 2 bases and J by 6 bases, with 17 bases between. The CDR3 here is CSARRLEGSSNEQFF. The CDR3 region has the DNA TGCAGTGCTAGAAGACTTGAGGGGAGTAGCAATGAGCAGTTCTTC.

The gene calls are TRBV9 and TRBJ1-3; 9 bases align to TRBD1. With V trimmed by 0 bases and J by 0 bases, 4 bases remained unmatched. Germline V CDR1 and CDR2: SGDLS, YYNGEE. There are 17 residues in the CDR3. CDR3 coding DNA: TGTGCCAGCAGCGTAGAACAGGGGGCTTTCTCTGGAAACACCATATATTTT. Protein: CASSVEQGAFSGNTIYF.

By share, this clonotype ranks as medium-sized. V and J are TRBV29-1 and TRBJ1-1; a possible D gene is TRBD1 (6 bases). The CDR3 runs to 12 residues. V shed 6 bases and J shed 6 bases, with 14 bases lying between them. From germline, CDR1 is SQVTM and CDR2 ANQGSEA. The CDR3 loop reads CSVGTGIAEAFF. In DNA form, the CDR3 reads TGCAGCGTGGGCACAGGGATAGCTGAAGCTTTCTTT.

The CDR3 reads CASSSPGNEKLFF. As DNA, the CDR3 is TGTGCCAGCAGCTCCCCGGGGAATGAAAAACTGTTTTTT. V gene TRBV7-9 combines with J gene TRBJ1-4; D is unclear. CDR1 SEHNR and CDR2 FQNEAQ come from the germline V gene (reference sequence). The CDR3 extends over 13 amino acids. With 4 bases removed from V and 5 bases from J, the gap between germline ends came to 8 bases.

This clonotype showed up many times. The V gene is TRBV5-4, the J gene TRBJ1-4, with 9 nucleotides matching TRBD1. V lost 0 bases, J lost 8 bases, and 11 bases stayed unmatched. The CDR3 is made up of 17 amino acids. The germline gives CDR1 SGHNT, CDR2 YYREEE (reference sequence). The CDR3 loop is CASSLAGQGSAGEKLFF. DNA for the CDR3: TGTGCCAGCAGCTTGGCCGGACAGGGGTCTGCGGGGGAAAAACTGTTTTTT.